The 22 T cell receptor beta chains below come from one sample, sequenced in a study of blood T cell repertoires in COVID-19 (dated by TCRdb to 2018 to 2020). The library was prepared using the immunoSEQ multiplex PCR assay. Not all clones reach the TCRdb copy of this immuneACCESS table, which keeps in-frame sequences only. Checked studies attribute under half of the gap to unresolved V genes and leave the rest unexplained. The sample table lists about 330,000 clones, 85% to 90% of them with a count of one. Together, the top ten hold roughly 4% of the sample. Material: peripheral blood. Every receptor here comes from a woman aged 45 to 65 with active or convalescent COVID-19.

This chain links TRBV3-1 (or the pseudogene TRBV3-2) with TRBJ2-5; 8 bases fit TRBD2. The germline CDR1 and CDR2 sequences are LGHDT and YNNKEL (reference sequence). J gave up 3 bases and V 3 bases, and 9 bases lay outside the gene matches. There are 16 residues in the CDR3. For the CDR3, the DNA is TGTGCCAGCAGCCAGAACATACGAGCGGGGGAAGAGACCCAGTACTTC. This codes for CASSQNIRAGEETQYF.

V is TRBV11-2 and J is TRBJ1-4; TRBD1 matches at 8 bases. Losses at the gene ends were 4 bases for V and 8 bases for J; bases not matched to a gene: 6. CDR1 and CDR2 (germline): SGHAT, FQNNGV. The CDR3 spans 14 residues. CDR3 nucleotides: TGTGCCAGCAGCTCCCCAGGGGGCGAGGAAAAACTGTTTTTT. Protein: CASSSPGGEEKLFF.

Written as DNA, the CDR3 is TGTGCCAGCAGCTTAGCTGGACAGACAGATCACGGAGCTTTCTTT. Amino acids: CASSLAGQTDHGAFF. The chain employs TRBV7-2 and TRBJ1-1; possibly TRBD1 for D (6 bases). This CDR3 region has 15 residues. The V and J ends lost 0 bases and 10 bases respectively, with 18 bases between them. Germline V gene sequence: CDR1 SGHTA, CDR2 FQGNSA.

This chain connects TRBV9 to TRBJ1-4, with 8 bases fitting TRBD1. The CDR3 covers 14 residues. CDR1 SGDLS and CDR2 YYNGEE come from the germline V gene. With V trimmed by 4 bases and J by 4 bases, 3 bases remained unmatched. CDR3 sequence (DNA): TGTGCCAGCAGCCAGACAGGGGATAATGAAAAACTGTTTTTT. It translates to CASSQTGDNEKLFF.

V is TRBV30 and J is TRBJ2-7; 9 positions match TRBD1. The V segment lost 2 bases and the J segment 5 bases; nucleotides outside the gene matches: 10. CDR3 length equals 15 residues. The V gene's germline CDR1 is GTSNPN and CDR2 SVGIG (reference sequence). In DNA form, the CDR3 reads TGTGCCTGGAGTTTTCACAGGGGGCTCGGTAACGAGCAGTACTTC. Residues: CAWSFHRGLGNEQYF.

The chain combines TRBV25-1 with TRBJ1-2; D may be TRBD1 (5 bases). Germline loops: CDR1 MGHDK, CDR2 SYGVNS. The ends were cut back, 3 bases at V and 4 bases at J, with 9 bases in the middle. The CDR3 extends over 13 amino acids. CDR3 nucleotide sequence: TGTGCCAGCAGTGACAGCGGGGGCTATGGCTACACCTTC. This codes for CASSDSGGYGYTF.

The chain has TRBV7-2 and TRBJ1-2; D is unresolved. Trimming removed 5 bases from V and 3 bases from J, with 13 bases in between. The CDR3 is 14 amino acids. Germline lookup yields CDR1 SGHTA and CDR2 FQGNSA. The CDR3 protein is CASSLPGVYYGYTF. The CDR3 DNA sequence: TGTGCCAGCAGCCTCCCCGGGGTGTACTATGGCTACACCTTC.

This clone was counted once. The rearrangement uses TRBV30 and TRBJ1-3; the D is unclear. CDR1 and CDR2 (germline): GTSNPN, SVGIG (reference sequence). The CDR3 has 11 amino acids. Between the trimmed V and J ends, which lost 4 bases and 7 bases, there was a span of 8 bases. CDR3 sequence: CAWTGDNTIYF. CDR3 nucleotide sequence: TGTGCCTGGACGGGTGACAACACCATATATTTT. Supplemented by reference TRBV30 and TRBJ1-3, the full variable domain reads SQTIHQWPATLVQPVGSPLSLECTVEGTSNPNLYWYRQAAGRGLQLLFYSVGIGQISSEVPQNLSASRPQDRQFILSSKKLLLSDSGFYLCAWTGDNTIYFGEGSWLTVV.

The V and J genes are TRBV7-3 and TRBJ2-4; D gene unclear. The germline gives CDR1 SGHTA, CDR2 FQGTGA. The CDR3 has 13 residues. Trimming shortened V by 0 bases and J by 8 bases, and 8 bases separated the two germline ends. The DNA of the CDR3 is TGTGCCAGCAGCTTAACAAGCGAAGACATTCAGTACTTC. The encoded protein is CASSLTSEDIQYF. The full variable domain, with the rest looked up from reference TRBV7-3 and TRBJ2-4, is GAGVSQTPSNKVTEKGKYVELRCDPISGHTALYWYRQSLGQGPEFLIYFQGTGAADDSGLPNDRFFAVRPEGSVSTLKIQRTERGDSAVYLCASSLTSEDIQYFGAGTRLSVL.

V usage is TRBV9 and J usage is TRBJ2-3; maybe TRBD2 (6 bases). CDR1 and CDR2 from the germline V gene are SGDLS and YYNGEE. Trimming took off 0 bases at V and 0 bases at J, with 14 bases between the two ends. The CDR3 extends over 17 amino acids. CDR3 bases: TGTGCCAGCAGCGTAGTGGCGGGATCCCGCAGCACAGATACGCAGTATTTT. This encodes CASSVVAGSRSTDTQYF.

The J gene is TRBJ2-6, the V gene TRBV18; 7 bases agree with TRBD1. V lost 4 bases to trimming and J lost 0 bases; unmatched junction nucleotides: 9. This CDR3 is 18 amino acids long. Germline values: CDR1 KGHSH, CDR2 LQKENI. Written as DNA, the CDR3 is TGTGCCAGCTCACTACGGACAGGAGCAAGCTCTGGGGCCAACGTCCTGACTTTC. Amino acids: CASSLRTGASSGANVLTF.

The rearrangement links TRBV6-5 to TRBJ1-1; weak D call: TRBD1 (6 bases). Trimming shortened V by 5 bases and J by 5 bases, and 6 bases separated the two germline ends. This CDR3 has 11 residues. Per the germline V gene, CDR1 is MNHEY and CDR2 is SVGAGI. CDR3 loop: CASSTGTEAFF. The CDR3 DNA follows: TGTGCCAGCAGTACAGGGACTGAAGCTTTCTTT.

The rearrangement uses TRBV4-3 and TRBJ1-1; a possible D gene is TRBD1 (6 bases). The V and J ends lost 0 bases and 1 base respectively, with 9 bases between them. This CDR3 has 15 amino acids. Germline loops: CDR1 LGHNA, CDR2 YSLEER. The CDR3 DNA reads as TGCGCCAGCAGCCAAGACAGGGGATCGAACACTGAAGCTTTCTTT. Translating it yields CASSQDRGSNTEAFF.

The genes are TRBV11-2 and TRBJ2-7; TRBD1 agrees at 9 bases. The CDR3 is 16 amino acids. CDR1 is SGHAT, CDR2 FQNNGV, per germline. Trimming cost V 1 base and J 4 bases; bases outside gene matches: 8. The CDR3 DNA follows: TGTGCCAGCAGCTTAGGGCGGGGCGACAGGGGGTACGAGCAGTACTTC. Translation: CASSLGRGDRGYEQYF.

The chain is built from TRBV29-1 and TRBJ2-5; 8 bases are a match to TRBD1. The CDR3 consists of 12 residues. Looked up from germline, CDR1 is SQVTM and CDR2 is ANQGSEA. V trimming: 6 bases; J trimming: 5 bases; junction bases outside the gene matches: 5. CDR3 residues: CSVMTGVETQYF. CDR3 bases: TGCAGCGTGATGACAGGGGTCGAGACCCAGTACTTC.

The DNA of the CDR3 is TGTGCCAGCAGCGCGACAGGGAGCGGAGGCTACACCTTC. This codes for CASSATGSGGYTF. The chain couples TRBV2 to TRBJ1-2; 7 positions match TRBD1. Germline CDR1 SNHLY, CDR2 FYNNEI. The CDR3 spans 13 residues. V lost 6 bases, J lost 8 bases, and 9 bases stayed unmatched.

V gene TRBV27 combines with J gene TRBJ1-2; the D gene is possibly TRBD1 (6 bases). CDR3 size: 18 residues. V lost 5 bases and J lost 2, with 24 bases in between. Per the germline V gene, CDR1 is MNHEY and CDR2 is SMNVEV (reference sequence). The CDR3 DNA follows: TGTGCCAGCAGTCCCCGTCCTCTTCAGGGGCAGGGGAACTATGGCTACACCTTC. Translated: CASSPRPLQGQGNYGYTF.

The chain has TRBV5-1 and TRBJ1-1; D unresolved. The CDR3 totals 14 residues. The germline V gene has CDR1 SGHRS and CDR2 YFSETQ. V dropped 0 bases and J dropped 1 base, with 7 bases sitting between them. CDR3 DNA sequence: TGCGCCAGCAGCTTGGGATCAGAGAACACTGAAGCTTTCTTT. This sequence encodes CASSLGSENTEAFF.

The chain recombines TRBV10-3 with TRBJ1-4; D gene ambiguous. There are 12 residues in the CDR3. Germline CDR1 is ENHRY and CDR2 is SYGVKD. The V gene lost 10 bases and the J gene lost 1 base, with 7 bases spanning the gap. CDR3 residues: CATGITNEKLFF. The CDR3 nucleotides read TGTGCCACCGGGATAACTAATGAAAAACTGTTTTTT.

This chain joins TRBV29-1 and TRBJ2-3; D perhaps matches TRBD1 (5 bases). The CDR3 runs 12 residues. The V and J ends lost 7 bases and 5 bases respectively, with 13 bases between them. CDR1 SQVTM and CDR2 ANQGSEA come from the germline V gene. CDR3: CSAKVTEDTQYF. For the CDR3, the DNA is TGCAGCGCCAAAGTGACAGAAGATACGCAGTATTTT.

The J gene is TRBJ1-5, the V gene TRBV4-2, with 10 bases matching TRBD1. CDR3 length: 16 residues. Germline V gene lookup returns CDR1 LGHNA and CDR2 YNFKEQ. The ends lost 2 bases at V and 3 bases at J; junction bases unmatched: 4. The CDR3 loop is CASSQLDRGNNQPQHF. CDR3 sequence (DNA): TGTGCCAGCAGCCAATTGGACAGGGGGAACAATCAGCCCCAGCATTTT.

This chain uses TRBV24-1 with TRBJ1-5; TRBD1 matches at 12 bases. Germline V lookup: CDR1 KGHDR, CDR2 SFDVKD. The CDR3 extends over 16 amino acids. The J segment lost 5 bases and the V segment lost 4 bases, leaving 5 bases of the junction unmatched. The CDR3 protein is CATSDAGTGGHQPQHF. CDR3 coding DNA: TGTGCCACCAGTGACGCCGGGACAGGGGGCCATCAGCCCCAGCATTTT.